Described below is a single TCR beta chain sequence and its context. The data stem from a study of blood T cells in healthy people across ages. The amount of total RNA extracted per sample was at least 5 micrograms. With 0 bases removed from V and 4 bases from J, the gap between germline ends came to 10 bases. CDR1 and CDR2 (germline): MNHEY, SVGEGT. The CDR3 loop spans 15 amino acids. A sample-barcoded 5' primer and a J-beta primer mix were used in a second PCR of roughly 7 to 12 cycles. TCRdb reprocessed the 5' RACE reads via MiXCR and lists one record per CDR3 protein. Of a few hundred thousand distinct CDR3 sequences listed, 27% are singletons. These data were also reused for a study on T cells of mothers and their children. That report adds: Samples came from three healthy Caucasian mothers and their six children. The extracted RNA was employed in its entirety for cDNA synthesis, at roughly 1.4 ug per 15 ul.

This TCR was sampled from a boy aged 2 to 10 in good health. Sequences were obtained from blood. This chain links TRBV6-2 or TRBV6-3 with TRBJ2-1; TRBD2 is a possible D gene (6 bases). CDR3 nucleotide sequence: TGTGCCAGCAGTTACTCTAGCGGATCTTACAATGAGCAGTTCTTC. Protein sequence: CASSYSSGSYNEQFF.